The TCR beta chain described here comes from a study of Tregs in tolerant kidney transplant recipients. Clones were read by immunoSEQ multiplex PCR, and TCRdb kept only the in-frame ones, dropping some. The sample consists of 200,000 to 300,000 clones, around 82% of them appearing once. Unstimulated regulatory T cells (CD4+CD25+CD127-), CD4+CD25- non-regulatory cells, CD4 and CD8 cells were FACS-sorted from thawed PBMCs. In germline, CDR1 is LGHNA, CDR2 YNFKEQ. The V gene end was trimmed by 2 bases and the J gene end by 4 bases; junction bases not matched to a gene: 3. The CDR3 runs 14 residues. The V gene is TRBV4-2, the J gene TRBJ2-5; 8 bases map to TRBD2. The clonotype originates from a human donor in good health. Input material: CD4+ T cells from blood. The chain's CDR3 is CASSQSTSAETQYF. As DNA, the CDR3 is TGTGCCAGCAGCCAATCGACTAGCGCAGAGACCCAGTACTTC.